This entry is about one TCR beta chain. Antigen unknown. The CDR3 is made up of 14 amino acids. Germline CDR1 reads MNHEY; CDR2 reads SMNVEV (reference sequence). With 6 bases clipped from V and 3 bases from J, the junction kept 6 bases outside the gene matches. Template for every sorted-subset replicate PCR totaled 150 to 250 ng DNA, 25,000 to 35,000 T cell genomes. Sequencing was performed with immunoSEQ multiplex PCR; in TCRdb, only in-frame clones are kept and a portion is missing. The data hold approximately 720,000 clones, with 55% to 75% observed a single time. This entry is derived from a study of shared clonotypes between healthy human individuals. The study's findings and limits: With a few donors compared, 4.5% to 6.5% of naive CD4 clonotypes were shared.

All participating donors were Caucasian adults from Nashville, Tennessee. Source material: memory CD4+ T cells sorted from blood. Subset in this sample: CD45RA-negative fraction. The receptor comes from a woman in her 30s in good health. V and J are TRBV27 and TRBJ2-3; 7 bases agree with TRBD2. In DNA, the CDR3 is TGTGCCAGCAGGGCGGGACTAAATACAGATACGCAGTATTTT. Translation: CASRAGLNTDTQYF.